The text below deals with one T cell receptor (beta chain). Running of the v3.0 immunoSEQ assay took place at survey level. Some clones are missing from TCRdb's copy, which holds only in-frame ones; the method was immunoSEQ multiplex PCR. The repertoire includes 25,000 to 35,000 clones, about 86% of them detected once, and approximately 4.8% sits in the top ten. With V trimmed by 2 bases and J by 8 bases, 14 bases remained unmatched. This CDR3 is built from 16 residues. The germline gives CDR1 SGHRS, CDR2 YFSETQ. The data stem from a study of long-term antiretroviral therapy in people with HIV. The rearrangement links TRBV5-1 to TRBJ1-1; 8 bases match TRBD1. The starting material was unsorted PBMCs, obtained 0.8 years after starting antiretroviral therapy. This clonotype originated in a woman aged 25 to 39 with HIV. CDR3 in amino acids: CASSFMRQGAIMEAFF. CDR3 nucleotide sequence: TGCGCCAGCAGCTTTATGCGGCAGGGGGCGATTATGGAAGCTTTCTTT. Combining the CDR3 with reference TRBV5-1 and TRBJ1-1 gives the whole variable domain KAGVTQTPRYLIKTRGQQVTLSCSPISGHRSVSWYQQTPGQGLQFLFEYFSETQRNKGNFPGRFSGRQFSNSRSEMNVSTLELGDSALYLCASSFMRQGAIMEAFFGQGTRLTVV.